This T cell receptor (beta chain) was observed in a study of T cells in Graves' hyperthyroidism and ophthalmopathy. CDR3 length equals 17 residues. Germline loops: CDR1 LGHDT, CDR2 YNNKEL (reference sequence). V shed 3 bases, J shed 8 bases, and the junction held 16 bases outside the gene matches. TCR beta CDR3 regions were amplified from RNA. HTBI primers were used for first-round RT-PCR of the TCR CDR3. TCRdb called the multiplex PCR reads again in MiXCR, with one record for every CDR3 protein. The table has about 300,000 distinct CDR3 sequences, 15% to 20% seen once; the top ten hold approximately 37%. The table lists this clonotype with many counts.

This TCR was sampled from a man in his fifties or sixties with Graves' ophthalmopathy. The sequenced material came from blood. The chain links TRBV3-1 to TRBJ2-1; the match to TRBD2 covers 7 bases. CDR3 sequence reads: CASSQVLPGLRGDEQFF. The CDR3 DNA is TGTGCCAGCAGCCAGGTATTACCGGGACTAAGGGGCGATGAGCAGTTCTTC.